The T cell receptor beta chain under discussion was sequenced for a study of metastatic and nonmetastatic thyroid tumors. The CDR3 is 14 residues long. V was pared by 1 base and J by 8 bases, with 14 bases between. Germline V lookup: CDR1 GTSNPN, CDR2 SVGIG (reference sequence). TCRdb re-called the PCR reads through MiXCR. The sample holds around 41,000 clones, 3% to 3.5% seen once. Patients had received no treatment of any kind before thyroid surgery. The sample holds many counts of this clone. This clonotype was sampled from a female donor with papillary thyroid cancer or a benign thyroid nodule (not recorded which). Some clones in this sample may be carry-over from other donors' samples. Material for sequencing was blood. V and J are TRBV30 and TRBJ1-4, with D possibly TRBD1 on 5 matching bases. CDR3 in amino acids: CAWSGGLQQEKLFF. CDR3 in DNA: TGTGCCTGGAGTGGGGGCCTTCAGCAGGAAAAACTGTTTTTT.